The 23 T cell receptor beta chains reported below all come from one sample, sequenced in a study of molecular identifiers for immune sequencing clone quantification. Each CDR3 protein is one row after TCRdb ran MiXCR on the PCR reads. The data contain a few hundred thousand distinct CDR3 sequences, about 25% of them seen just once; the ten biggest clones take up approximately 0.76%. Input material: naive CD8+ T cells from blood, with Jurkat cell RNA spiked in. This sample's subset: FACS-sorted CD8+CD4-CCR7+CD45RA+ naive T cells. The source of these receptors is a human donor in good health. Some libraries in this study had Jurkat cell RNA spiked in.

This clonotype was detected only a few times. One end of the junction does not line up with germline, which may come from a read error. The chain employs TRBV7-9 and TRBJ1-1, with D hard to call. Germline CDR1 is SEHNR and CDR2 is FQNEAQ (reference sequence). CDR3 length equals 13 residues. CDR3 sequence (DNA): TGTGCCAGCACACCAACAGCGAACACTGGAGCTTTCTTT. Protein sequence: CASTPTANTGAFF.

CDR3 in DNA: TGCAGTGCTAGAGATCTAATCTTGAGTACAACCACTGAAGCTTTCTTT. This gives the protein CSARDLILSTTTEAFF. The chain carries TRBV20-1 and TRBJ1-1; D gene uncertain. The CDR3 has 16 amino acids. CDR1 is DFQATT and CDR2 is SNEGSKA in the germline V gene (reference sequence). Trimming removed 0 bases at V and 4 bases at J, with 18 bases between.

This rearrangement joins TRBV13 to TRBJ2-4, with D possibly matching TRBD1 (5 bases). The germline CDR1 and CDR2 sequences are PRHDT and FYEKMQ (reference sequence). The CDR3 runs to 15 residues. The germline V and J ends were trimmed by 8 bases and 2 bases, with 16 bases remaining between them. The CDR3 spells CASLEARGPKNIQYF. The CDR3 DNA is TGTGCCAGCTTAGAAGCAAGGGGCCCCAAAAACATTCAGTACTTC.

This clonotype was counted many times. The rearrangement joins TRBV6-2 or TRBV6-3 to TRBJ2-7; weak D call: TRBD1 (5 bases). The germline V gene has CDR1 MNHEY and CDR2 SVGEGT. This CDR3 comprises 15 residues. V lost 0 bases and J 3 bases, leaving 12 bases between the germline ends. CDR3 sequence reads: CASSYSMGRVYEQYF. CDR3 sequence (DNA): TGTGCCAGCAGTTACTCGATGGGGCGCGTCTACGAGCAGTACTTC.

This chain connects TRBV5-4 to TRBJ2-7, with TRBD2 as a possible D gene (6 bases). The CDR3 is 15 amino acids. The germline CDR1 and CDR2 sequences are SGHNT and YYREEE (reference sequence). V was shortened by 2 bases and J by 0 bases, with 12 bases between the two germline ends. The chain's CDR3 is CASSFMAGLSYEQYF. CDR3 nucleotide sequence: TGTGCCAGCAGCTTCATGGCGGGGCTCTCCTACGAGCAGTACTTC. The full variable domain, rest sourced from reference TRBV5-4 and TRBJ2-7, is ETGVTQSPTHLIKTRGQQVTLRCSSQSGHNTVSWYQQALGQGPQFIFQYYREEENGRGNFPPRFSGLQFPNYSSELNVNALELDDSALYLCASSFMAGLSYEQYFGPGTRLTVT.

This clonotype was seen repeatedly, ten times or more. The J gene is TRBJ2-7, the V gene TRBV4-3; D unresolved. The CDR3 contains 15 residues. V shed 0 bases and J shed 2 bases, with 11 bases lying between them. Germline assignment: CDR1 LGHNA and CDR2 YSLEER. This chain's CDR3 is CASSQDRNSPYEQYF. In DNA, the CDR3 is TGCGCCAGCAGCCAAGATCGAAACAGCCCCTACGAGCAGTACTTC.

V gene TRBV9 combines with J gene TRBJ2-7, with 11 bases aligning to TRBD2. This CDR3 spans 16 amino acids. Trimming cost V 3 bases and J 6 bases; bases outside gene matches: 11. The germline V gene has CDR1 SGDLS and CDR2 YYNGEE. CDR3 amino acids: CASSEGIAGGFPEQYF. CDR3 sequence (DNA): TGTGCCAGCAGCGAGGGAATAGCGGGGGGGTTCCCCGAGCAGTACTTC.

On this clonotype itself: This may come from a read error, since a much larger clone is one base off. Here the CDR3 DNA reads TGTGCCAGCAGCTTATGGGGCTTTAGCAATCAGCCCCAGCATTTT. It encodes CASSLWGFSNQPQHF. The chain is built from TRBV7-8 and TRBJ1-5; D perhaps matches TRBD1 (5 bases). Germline CDR1 and CDR2: SGHVS and FQNEAQ. V lost 2 bases to trimming and J lost 0 bases, with 8 bases between them. This CDR3 region has 15 residues.

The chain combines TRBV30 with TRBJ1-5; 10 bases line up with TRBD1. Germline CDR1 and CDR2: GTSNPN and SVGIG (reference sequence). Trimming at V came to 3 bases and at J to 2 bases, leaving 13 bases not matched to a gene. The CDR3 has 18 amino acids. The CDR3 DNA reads TGTGCCTGGAGGCCCGGGACAGGGGTCCTAAGAGGCAATCAGCCCCAGCATTTT. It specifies CAWRPGTGVLRGNQPQHF.

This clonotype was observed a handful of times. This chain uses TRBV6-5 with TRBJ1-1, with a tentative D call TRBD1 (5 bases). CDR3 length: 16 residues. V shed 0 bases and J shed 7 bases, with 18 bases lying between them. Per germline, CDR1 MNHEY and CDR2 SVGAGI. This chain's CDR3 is CASSYSGPRVMGEAFF. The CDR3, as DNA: TGTGCCAGCAGTTACTCAGGGCCCAGGGTTATGGGTGAAGCTTTCTTT.

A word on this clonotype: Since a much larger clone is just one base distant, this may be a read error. CDR3 protein: CASSSPLASRNTQAFF. The CDR3 nucleotides are TGTGCCAGCAGTAGCCCCCTGGCCTCGAGGAACACTCAAGCTTTCTTT. The rearrangement uses TRBV6-6 and TRBJ1-1; D is unclear. Germline V CDR1 and CDR2: MNHNY, SVGAGI (reference sequence). There are 16 residues in the CDR3.

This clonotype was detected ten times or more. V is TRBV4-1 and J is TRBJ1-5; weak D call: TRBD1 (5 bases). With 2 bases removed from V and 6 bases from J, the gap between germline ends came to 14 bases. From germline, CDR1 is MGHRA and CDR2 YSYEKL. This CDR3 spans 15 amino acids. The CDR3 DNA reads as TGCGCCAGCAGCCAACTTCAGGGTACGGTTCAGCCCCAGCATTTT. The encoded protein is CASSQLQGTVQPQHF.

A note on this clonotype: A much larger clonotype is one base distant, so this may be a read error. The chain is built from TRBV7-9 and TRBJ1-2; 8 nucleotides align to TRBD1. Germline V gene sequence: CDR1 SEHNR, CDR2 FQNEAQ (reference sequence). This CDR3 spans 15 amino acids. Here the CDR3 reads CATSGGQAVNYGYTF. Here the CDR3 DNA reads TGTGCCACCAGCGGGGGACAGGCTGTGAACTATGGCTACACCTTC.

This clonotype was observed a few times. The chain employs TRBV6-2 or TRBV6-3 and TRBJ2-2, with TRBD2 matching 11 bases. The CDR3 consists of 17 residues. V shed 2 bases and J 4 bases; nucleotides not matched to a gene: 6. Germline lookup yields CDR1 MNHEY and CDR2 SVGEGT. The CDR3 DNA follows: TGTGCCAGCAGTTACCGTAGCGGGGGGGCCAGCACCGGGGAGCTGTTTTTT. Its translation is CASSYRSGGASTGELFF.

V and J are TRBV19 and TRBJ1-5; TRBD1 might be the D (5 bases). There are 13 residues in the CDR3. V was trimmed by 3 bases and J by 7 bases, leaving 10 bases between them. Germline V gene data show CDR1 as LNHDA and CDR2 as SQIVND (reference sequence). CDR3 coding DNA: TGTGCCAGTAGTATGGGGGTGAGGCAGCCCCAGCATTTT. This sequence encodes CASSMGVRQPQHF.

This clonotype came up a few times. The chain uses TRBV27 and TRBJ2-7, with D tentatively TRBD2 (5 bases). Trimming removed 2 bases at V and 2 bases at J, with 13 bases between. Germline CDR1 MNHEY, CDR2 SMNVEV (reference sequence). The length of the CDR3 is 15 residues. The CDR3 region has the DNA TGTGCCAGCAGTTTAGGTCCGGACTTCGCCTACGAGCAGTACTTC. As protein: CASSLGPDFAYEQYF.

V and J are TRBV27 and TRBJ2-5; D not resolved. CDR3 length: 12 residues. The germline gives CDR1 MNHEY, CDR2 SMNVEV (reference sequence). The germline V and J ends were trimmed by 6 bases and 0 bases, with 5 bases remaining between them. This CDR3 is CASRGYQETQYF. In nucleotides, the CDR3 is TGTGCCAGCAGGGGATACCAAGAGACCCAGTACTTC.

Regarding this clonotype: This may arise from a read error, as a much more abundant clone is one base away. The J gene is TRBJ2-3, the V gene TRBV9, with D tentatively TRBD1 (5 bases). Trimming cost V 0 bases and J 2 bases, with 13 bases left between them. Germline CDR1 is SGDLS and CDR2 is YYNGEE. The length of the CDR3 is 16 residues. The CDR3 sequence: CASSVGQQAPTDTQYF. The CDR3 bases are TGTGCCAGCAGCGTAGGACAGCAAGCACCCACAGATACGCAGTATTTT.

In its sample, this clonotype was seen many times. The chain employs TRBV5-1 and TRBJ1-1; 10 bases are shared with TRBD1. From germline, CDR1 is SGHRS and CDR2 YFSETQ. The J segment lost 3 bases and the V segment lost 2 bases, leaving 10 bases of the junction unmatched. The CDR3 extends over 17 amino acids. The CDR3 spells CASSLRTGGPKDTEAFF. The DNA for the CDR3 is TGCGCCAGCAGCTTAAGGACAGGGGGTCCCAAGGACACTGAAGCTTTCTTT. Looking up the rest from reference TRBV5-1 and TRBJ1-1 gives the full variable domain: KAGVTQTPRYLIKTRGQQVTLSCSPISGHRSVSWYQQTPGQGLQFLFEYFSETQRNKGNFPGRFSGRQFSNSRSEMNVSTLELGDSALYLCASSLRTGGPKDTEAFFGQGTRLTVV.

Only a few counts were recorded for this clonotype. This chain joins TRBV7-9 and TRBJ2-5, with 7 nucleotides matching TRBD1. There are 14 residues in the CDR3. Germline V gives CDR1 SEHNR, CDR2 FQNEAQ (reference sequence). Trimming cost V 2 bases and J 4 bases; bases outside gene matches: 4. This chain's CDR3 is CASSLSTGIETQYF. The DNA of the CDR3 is TGTGCCAGCAGCTTATCGACAGGGATAGAGACCCAGTACTTC.

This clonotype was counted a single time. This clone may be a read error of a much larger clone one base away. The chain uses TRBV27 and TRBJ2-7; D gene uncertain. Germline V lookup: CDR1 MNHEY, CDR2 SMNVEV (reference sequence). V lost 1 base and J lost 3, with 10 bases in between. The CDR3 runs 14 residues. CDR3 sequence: CASSLFGPLYEQYF. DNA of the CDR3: TGTGCCAGCAGTTTATTCGGTCCCCTCTACGAGCAGTACTTC.

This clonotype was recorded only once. In nucleotides, the CDR3 is TGTGCCAGCCAGGGGCCGGACAGGGGTTACTATGGCTACACCTTC. Amino acids: CASQGPDRGYYGYTF. The chain combines TRBV2 with TRBJ1-2; 9 nucleotides line up with TRBD1. CDR1 is SNHLY, CDR2 FYNNEI, per germline. The J segment lost 3 bases and the V segment lost 8 bases, leaving 10 bases of the junction unmatched. This CDR3 comprises 15 residues.

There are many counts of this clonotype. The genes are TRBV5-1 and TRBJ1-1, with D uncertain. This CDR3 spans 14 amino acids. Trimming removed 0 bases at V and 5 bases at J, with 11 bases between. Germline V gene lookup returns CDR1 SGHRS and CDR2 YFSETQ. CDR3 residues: CASSLDTPRTEAFF. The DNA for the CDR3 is TGCGCCAGCAGCTTGGATACTCCGAGGACTGAAGCTTTCTTT.